Listed here are 18 T cell receptor beta chains from one sample, sequenced in a study of T cells after yellow fever vaccination. From the 5' RACE reads, TCRdb called clonotypes with MiXCR, one entry per CDR3 protein. This sample yields almost 600,000 distinct CDR3 sequences, of which about 13% are seen a single time; about an eighth belongs to the top ten. Specimen: PBMCs, collected on the day of the yellow fever booster vaccination. All receptors come from a man aged 25-45 years who received the YFV17D yellow fever vaccine.

This clonotype was observed a few times. V usage is TRBV27 and J usage is TRBJ2-3; the D is unclear. Trimming stripped 5 bases from V and 1 base from J, with 13 bases between. Per germline, CDR1 MNHEY and CDR2 SMNVEV (reference sequence). This CDR3 contains 15 residues. DNA of the CDR3: TGTGCCAGCAGTCCCTGGACCGTGGGCACAGATACGCAGTATTTT. Translation: CASSPWTVGTDTQYF.

The chain recombines TRBV12-3 or TRBV12-4 with TRBJ2-7; 8 bases map to TRBD2. The CDR3 runs to 15 residues. V shed 8 bases and J 6 bases; nucleotides not matched to a gene: 15. Here the CDR3 reads CASSFAAGGSSEQYF. In DNA, the CDR3 is TGTGCCAGCTCCTTTGCTGCGGGAGGTAGTAGCGAGCAGTACTTC.

J is TRBJ2-3 and V is TRBV4-3; possible D gene TRBD2, 5 bases. CDR1 is LGHNA and CDR2 is YSLEER in the germline V gene. The CDR3 consists of 15 residues. V was clipped by 1 base and J by 8 bases, with 16 bases between them. CDR3 DNA: TGCGCCAGCAGCCAAGGAGGGAAGCACTCCGGTACGCAGTATTTT. Encoded protein: CASSQGGKHSGTQYF.

This clonotype was counted only a few times. This chain joins TRBV10-3 and TRBJ2-3; 8 nucleotides match TRBD2. CDR1 ENHRY and CDR2 SYGVKD come from the germline V gene. The trim removed 2 bases at V and 4 bases at J, leaving 5 bases unmatched. This CDR3 spans 15 amino acids. The CDR3 spells CAISEGGLASDTQYF. CDR3 bases: TGTGCCATCAGTGAGGGAGGACTAGCCTCAGATACGCAGTATTTT.

The CDR3 sequence is CASSGPLLGDRGYNEQFF. CDR3 DNA: TGTGCCAGCAGCGGACCCCTCTTGGGGGACAGGGGCTACAATGAGCAGTTCTTC. This chain links TRBV9 with TRBJ2-1; 10 nucleotides agree with TRBD1. This CDR3 is 18 amino acids long. V shed 3 bases, J shed 3 bases, and the junction held 12 bases outside the gene matches. The germline CDR1 and CDR2 sequences are SGDLS and YYNGEE.

The V gene is TRBV5-6, the J gene TRBJ2-7; D is undetermined. The length of the CDR3 is 11 residues. CDR1 and CDR2 from the germline V gene are SGHDT and YYEEEE. Trimming left V 7 bases short and J 7 bases short, with 12 bases between. CDR3 nucleotide sequence: TGTGCCAGCGGGTCTGGGCCGGAGCAGTACTTC. Translated, it gives CASGSGPEQYF.

This clonotype has at least ten counts. The junction differs from germline at one of its ends, possibly a read error. V usage is TRBV25-1 and J usage is TRBJ2-5; D gene ambiguous. The CDR3 sequence is 15 residues long. CDR1 MGHDK and CDR2 SYGVNS come from the germline V gene. The CDR3 bases are TGTGCCAGCCATCCTACTAATGGACCGGGTGACACTCCTGACTTC. Amino acid sequence: CASHPTNGPGDTPDF.

The sample holds a few counts of this clonotype. The CDR3 DNA reads as TGCAGTGCCAAACAGGGGGCTATCTACGAGCAGTACTTC. This gives the protein CSAKQGAIYEQYF. The genes are TRBV20-1 and TRBJ2-7, with 9 bases aligning to TRBD1. This CDR3 has 13 amino acids. Germline CDR1 reads DFQATT; CDR2 reads SNEGSKA (reference sequence). The V segment lost 6 bases and the J segment 3 bases; nucleotides outside the gene matches: 6.

The chain has TRBV13 and TRBJ2-5; weak D call: TRBD2 (6 bases). Between the trimmed V and J ends, which lost 1 base and 1 base, there was a span of 10 bases. Germline V gene data show CDR1 as PRHDT and CDR2 as FYEKMQ (reference sequence). This CDR3 region has 15 residues. The CDR3 sequence is CASSLATTSQETQYF. The CDR3, as DNA: TGTGCCAGCAGCTTAGCCACGACTAGCCAAGAGACCCAGTACTTC.

The rearrangement joins TRBV20-1 to TRBJ2-1; tentatively, D is TRBD2 (6 bases). Germline CDR1 is DFQATT and CDR2 is SNEGSKA (reference sequence). This CDR3 spans 14 amino acids. The CDR3 DNA reads as TGCAGCCCCACGGACGGGAGCTCCTACAATGAGCAGTTCTTC. Translation: CSPTDGSSYNEQFF.

In DNA form, the CDR3 reads TGCGCCAGCAGCTTGCTTAGCGGTTACGAGCAGTACTTC. Amino acids: CASSLLSGYEQYF. The rearrangement uses TRBV5-1 and TRBJ2-7, with TRBD2 as a possible D gene (6 bases). With 1 base removed from V and 4 bases from J, the gap between germline ends came to 9 bases. CDR3 length: 13 residues. Germline V gene data show CDR1 as SGHRS and CDR2 as YFSETQ. The variable domain in full, completed from reference TRBV5-1 and TRBJ2-7, reads KAGVTQTPRYLIKTRGQQVTLSCSPISGHRSVSWYQQTPGQGLQFLFEYFSETQRNKGNFPGRFSGRQFSNSRSEMNVSTLELGDSALYLCASSLLSGYEQYFGPGTRLTVT.

V gene TRBV20-1 combines with J gene TRBJ2-3; unclear D gene. V was pared by 3 bases and J by 2 bases, with 15 bases between. This CDR3 comprises 15 residues. Germline V lookup: CDR1 DFQATT, CDR2 SNEGSKA (reference sequence). In nucleotides, the CDR3 is TGCAGTGCTAGGTTAACGCGGACGAACACAGATACGCAGTATTTT. The encoded protein is CSARLTRTNTDTQYF.

The CDR3 DNA sequence: TGTGCCAGCAGTTTAGGGGTCCTCCCAGCGGGCTACGAGCAGTACTTC. The encoded protein is CASSLGVLPAGYEQYF. This chain connects TRBV12-3 or TRBV12-4 to TRBJ2-7, with D possibly being TRBD2 (6 bases). V lost 1 base and J 3 bases, leaving 16 bases between the germline ends. This CDR3 contains 16 residues.

The chain combines TRBV7-2 with TRBJ1-6, with TRBD1 identical over 8 bases. This CDR3 region has 13 residues. V lost 8 bases and J lost 8; bases outside the gene matches: 5. Germline CDR1 reads SGHTA; CDR2 reads FQGNSA. The DNA for the CDR3 is TGTGCCAGCGTCCTACAGGGGGATTCACCCCTCCACTTT. This gives the protein CASVLQGDSPLHF. Looking up the rest from reference TRBV7-2 and TRBJ1-6 gives the full variable domain: GAGVSQSPSNKVTEKGKDVELRCDPISGHTALYWYRQSLGQGLEFLIYFQGNSAPDKSGLPSDRFSAERTGGSVSTLTIQRTQQEDSAVYLCASVLQGDSPLHFGNGTRLTVT.

This clonotype occurred many times. The CDR3 sequence: CASTGLNEQFF. CDR3 sequence (DNA): TGTGCCAGCACCGGGCTCAATGAGCAGTTCTTC. J is TRBJ2-1 and V is TRBV3-1; the D is unclear. This CDR3 is built from 11 residues. CDR1 is LGHDT, CDR2 YNNKEL, per germline (reference sequence). With 7 bases removed from V and 6 bases from J, the gap between germline ends came to 7 bases.

The chain joins TRBV25-1 to TRBJ2-3; D may be TRBD2 (5 bases). The V gene's germline CDR1 is MGHDK and CDR2 SYGVNS. Trimming shortened V by 2 bases and J by 2 bases, and 14 bases separated the two germline ends. The CDR3 has 16 residues. The CDR3 DNA sequence: TGTGCCAGCAGTGAAGAGGGCAGCGACACCACAGATACGCAGTATTTT. Translated: CASSEEGSDTTDTQYF.

This clonotype was seen a handful of times. This chain joins TRBV10-3 and TRBJ2-3; TRBD1 might be the D (6 bases). V was shortened by 6 bases and J by 3 bases, with 19 bases between the two germline ends. Germline V lookup: CDR1 ENHRY, CDR2 SYGVKD. The CDR3 covers 16 residues. DNA of the CDR3: TGTGCCATCAGCAATCAGGGGTGGGAATCGACAGATACGCAGTATTTT. Residues: CAISNQGWESTDTQYF.

The rearrangement joins TRBV7-2 to TRBJ2-1, with TRBD2 matching over 7 bases. The V gene end was trimmed by 5 bases and the J gene end by 8 bases; junction bases not matched to a gene: 9. The germline V gene has CDR1 SGHTA and CDR2 FQGNSA. The CDR3 runs 14 residues. CDR3 nucleotide sequence: TGTGCCAGCAGCCACAGGACTAGTGCCTATGAGCAGTTCTTC. It encodes CASSHRTSAYEQFF.